This T cell receptor beta chain was sequenced for a study of CD8+ T cells in alopecia areata. Overall study context: Transfer of skin from roughly 6-12-month-old C3H/HeJ graft donors with spontaneous alopecia was made to approximately 7-11-week-old female C3H/HeJ mice.

cDNA prepared by RNA extraction and subsequent reverse transcription served as the template for sequencing. Data came from immunoSEQ multiplex PCR; TCRdb stores just in-frame clones and leaves some out. Sampling found under 350,000 clones, none seen once. Study-level results: Mice gave a clearer picture of TCR sharing than patients did, possibly for HLA-related reasons. Alphabeta T cells residing in normal skin are also sequenced in scalp samples. Compared with normal scalp, lesional scalp had higher clonality and more expanded CD8+ clones.

Germline V CDR1 and CDR2: FNHDT, SITEND (reference sequence). Trimming removed 2 bases from V and 2 bases from J; junction bases left unmatched: 3. This CDR3 has 15 residues. This clone was counted a few times. As yet, its antigen is unknown. All gene names here are mouse names. The read ends 4 residues before the CDR3 terminus; that terminus is restored from the germline J gene. Cells pooled from cutaneous lymph nodes were sorted on CD4, CD8alpha, NKG2D, NKG2ACE and other markers. Material: CD4+ T cells sorted from a lymph node. The clonotype originates from a C3H/HeJ mouse with alopecia areata. MHC haplotype here: H2-k. V gene TRBV19 combines with J gene TRBJ2-5, with TRBD2 identical over 9 bases. The CDR3 reads CASSIQLGGQDTQYF. Partial CDR3 DNA: TGTGCCAGCAGTATCCAACTGGGGGGCCAAGAC.